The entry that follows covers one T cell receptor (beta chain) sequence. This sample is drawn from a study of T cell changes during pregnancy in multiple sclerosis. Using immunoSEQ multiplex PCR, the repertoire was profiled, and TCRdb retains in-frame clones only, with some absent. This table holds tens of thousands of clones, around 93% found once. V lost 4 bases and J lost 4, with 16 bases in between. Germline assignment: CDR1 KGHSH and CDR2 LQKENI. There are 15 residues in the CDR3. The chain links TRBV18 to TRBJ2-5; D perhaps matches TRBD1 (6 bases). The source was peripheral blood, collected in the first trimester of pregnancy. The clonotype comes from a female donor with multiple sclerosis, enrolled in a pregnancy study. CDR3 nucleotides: TGTGCCAGCTCACAAGAGAGGACAGACGGAGAGACCCAGTACTTC. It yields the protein CASSQERTDGETQYF. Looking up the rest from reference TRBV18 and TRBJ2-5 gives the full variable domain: NAGVMQNPRHLVRRRGQEARLRCSPMKGHSHVYWYRQLPEEGLKFMVYLQKENIIDESGMPKERFSAEFPKEGPSILRIQQVVRGDSAAYFCASSQERTDGETQYFGPGTRLLVL.